Included here is one T cell receptor beta chain sequence, with context. Its antigen remains unknown. This specimen comes from a study of early T cells in non-severe SARS-CoV-2 infection. Across the whole study: Bulk RNA from unsorted whole blood was sequenced; chains were unpaired.

Study-level points and caveats: Anti-spike CD8 responses were favored by VDJdb matching, which missed private and CD4 specificities.

Unique molecular identifiers were attached to individual cDNA molecules. TCRdb recomputed calls from the 5' RACE reads with MiXCR, one row per CDR3 protein. The data contain some 97,000 distinct CDR3 sequences, 11% of them singletons. The V gene lost 6 bases and the J gene lost 11 bases, with 10 bases spanning the gap. There are 11 residues in the CDR3. Source: whole blood, taken at baseline. The receptor comes from an adult who was a healthcare worker with PCR-confirmed SARS-CoV-2 infection or an uninfected control (not recorded which). The chain couples TRBV12-3 or TRBV12-4 to TRBJ1-4, with a tentative D call TRBD1 (5 bases). In DNA, the CDR3 is TGTGCCAGCAGCGGACGGGACAAACTGTTTTTT. Encoded protein: CASSGRDKLFF.